Shown below are 2 T cell receptor beta chains from a single sample sequenced in a study of blood T cell repertoires in COVID-19 (TCRdb year 2020). Receptor libraries were prepared by the immunoSEQ multiplex PCR assay. The immuneACCESS repertoire file appears here via TCRdb, limited to in-frame rearrangements. These files lack a portion of the clones; in checked studies, under half of the deficit traces to unresolved V genes, and the cause of the others is not known. The sample contains 20,000 to 30,000 clones, more than 75% of them found a single time. About 8.1% of the sample lies in the top ten. The sequenced sample consisted of peripheral blood. The receptors were sampled from a human donor in a cohort sampled during active COVID-19.

J is TRBJ1-4 and V is TRBV25-1, with 7 bases identical to TRBD1. The V and J ends lost 3 bases and 2 bases, in that order; junction bases with no gene match: 0. Germline-derived CDR1 and CDR2 are MGHDK and SYGVNS. The CDR3 length is 14 residues. The CDR3 nucleotides read TGTGCCAGCAGTGAGACAGGGACTAATGAAAAACTGTTTTTT. Translated: CASSETGTNEKLFF.

The rearrangement joins TRBV9 to TRBJ1-1; D unresolved. This CDR3 has 13 residues. Per the germline V gene, CDR1 is SGDLS and CDR2 is YYNGEE. V lost 3 bases, J lost 3 bases, and 9 bases lay in between. The CDR3 coding sequence is TGTGCCAGCAGCGCCTTCGGGGACACTGAAGCTTTCTTT. Protein sequence: CASSAFGDTEAFF. Using reference TRBV9 and TRBJ1-1 for the parts outside the CDR3, the full variable domain is DSGVTQTPKHLITATGQRVTLRCSPRSGDLSVYWYQQSLDQGLQFLIQYYNGEERAKGNILERFSAQQFPDLHSELNLSSLELGDSALYFCASSAFGDTEAFFGQGTRLTVV.